This T cell receptor beta chain was profiled in a study of blood T cell repertoires in COVID-19. Looking at the study overall: Nucleic acid was either cDNA or gDNA, and it came from T cells, B-cell-depleted T cells, or PBMCs.

V lost 4 bases and J lost 8, with 17 bases in between. This CDR3 comprises 14 residues. Germline loops: CDR1 KGHSH, CDR2 LQKENI. While infection was still active, Seattle patients were enrolled and then followed longitudinally. Libraries were prepared by immunoSEQ multiplex PCR; TCRdb keeps only in-frame clonotypes and omits some of them. The sample includes 190,000 or so clones, roughly 94% seen only once; the top ten take about 0.8%. The sequence was collected from a man aged 30 to 45 with COVID-19, enrolled during active disease. This sequence joins TRBV18 and TRBJ1-2, with a tentative D call TRBD1 (6 bases). The sequencing sample was made of peripheral blood. CDR3 sequence: CASSQDDRIGGYTF. As DNA, the CDR3 is TGTGCCAGCTCACAAGATGACAGGATCGGCGGCTACACCTTC.